This TCR beta chain appears in the sequencing data of a study of OX40 agonist ivuxolimab in advanced cancers. For the wider study: Ivuxolimab, which targeted the costimulatory receptor OX40 (CD134), was an agonistic, fully human IgG2 monoclonal antibody. Intravenous ivuxolimab was administered to patients every 2 weeks at six dose levels: 0.01, 0.1, 0.3, 1.5, 3 and 10 mg/kg. Of the roughly 51 dose-escalation patients, hepatocellular carcinoma was present in about 20, melanoma in approximately 15, renal cell carcinoma in 9 and head and neck cancer in 9. In the dose-escalation cohort, roughly 80% of patients were male, and the mean age was approximately 55 years, with a range of about 23 to 85. Prior anti-PD-1, anti-PD-L1 or anti-CTLA-4 therapy was permitted, and checkpoint inhibitors had been received by around 40% of dose-escalation patients. Three dose-escalation patients achieved partial responses, one with hepatocellular carcinoma and two with cutaneous melanoma. Peripheral TCRbeta sequencing aimed to test whether ivuxolimab altered TCR sequence diversity and caused clonal T-cell expansion. The paper describes the monotherapy dose-escalation part (N of about 54 patients) of the phase I trial of ivuxolimab.

For this clone: It lacks a known antigen. Base qualities are not provided; no much larger clone lies one nucleotide away.

Genomic DNA was extracted from sorted cells for sequencing of the TCRbeta CDR3 region. The immunoSEQ Assay was used for sequencing of TCRbeta CDR3 regions. TCRdb retrieved this table from immuneACCESS and kept in-frame rearrangements only. Not all clones are present; in checked studies, unresolved V genes account for under half, and no reason is known for the remainder. This sample holds tens of thousands of clones; approximately 83% were observed only once. Clones ranked in the top ten supply less than 2.5% of the sample. Patients with a history of autoimmune disease or receiving systemic immunosuppression were excluded from the trial. Peripheral blood for TCR sequencing was collected from all dose cohorts at baseline, on cycle 4 day 1, and on cycle 7 day 1. The samples were taken from a phase I, first-in-human, multicenter, open-label dose-escalation trial of ivuxolimab. Adults with locally advanced or metastatic melanoma, renal cell, hepatocellular, or head and neck squamous cell carcinoma were enrolled in the trial. Before TCR sequencing, CD4+ T cells and CD8+ T cells were sorted from peripheral blood as separate populations.

Summary of the overall study and its limitations: After ivuxolimab, expanded clones were on average more numerous among CD8+ T cells than among CD4+ T cells. Antigen specificity was not determined for the clonally expanded peripheral T cells. At doses from 0.1 to 3.0 mg/kg, clonal expansion was seen in both CD4+ and CD8+ blood T cells between baseline and week 6. Low levels of normalized T-cell clonal expansion were also shown by some nonresponding patients. In the 0.1-3.0 mg/kg groups, partial responders were among the patients with the lowest normalized peripheral clonal expansion, particularly in CD8+ T cells.

The source was CD4+ or CD8+ T cells sorted from blood, collected in a trial of the OX40 agonist ivuxolimab. This clonotype was sampled from an adult with an advanced solid tumor such as melanoma, head and neck, liver or kidney cancer.

The DNA reads TGTGCCAGCTCCGAGCAGGGGGCCGGGGCTGAAGCTTTCTTT. It codes for CASSEQGAGAEAFF. This receptor chain uses TRBV18 and TRBJ1-1, and 8 junctional nucleotides match TRBD1. CDR1 and CDR2, looked up from the germline V gene, are KGHSH and LQKENI. Including the terminal cysteine and phenylalanine, the CDR3 comprises 14 residues. Only the CDR3 portion is preserved as DNA: 42 bases, with reading frame beginning at the first base. V lost 6 bases and J lost 6 bases, and the count of bases not matched to a germline gene is 9.